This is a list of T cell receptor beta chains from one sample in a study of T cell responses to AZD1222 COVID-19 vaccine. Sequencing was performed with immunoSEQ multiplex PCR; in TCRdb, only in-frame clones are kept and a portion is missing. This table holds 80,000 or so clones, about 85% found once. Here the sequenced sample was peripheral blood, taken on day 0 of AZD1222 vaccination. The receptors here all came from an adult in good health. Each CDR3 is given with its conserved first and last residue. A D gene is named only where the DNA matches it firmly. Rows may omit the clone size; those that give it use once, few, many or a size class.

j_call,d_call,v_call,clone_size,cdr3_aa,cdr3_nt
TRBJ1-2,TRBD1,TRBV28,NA,CASSAPTGTVMYGYTF,TGTGCCAGCAGTGCCCCTACCGGGACAGTGATGTATGGCTACACCTTC
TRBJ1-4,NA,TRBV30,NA,CAWSYMSTNEKLFF,TGTGCCTGGAGTTACATGTCAACTAATGAAAAACTGTTTTTT
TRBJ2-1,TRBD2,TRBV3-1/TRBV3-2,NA,CASSQDRSGRADEQFF,TGTGCCAGCAGCCAAGATCGGAGCGGGAGGGCCGATGAGCAGTTCTTC
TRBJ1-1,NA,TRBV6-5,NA,CASSPSYQGEAFF,TGTGCCAGCAGCCCGAGTTATCAAGGAGAAGCTTTCTTT
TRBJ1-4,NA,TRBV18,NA,CASSLDANEKLFF,TGTGCCAGCTCACTCGATGCTAACGAAAAACTGTTTTTT
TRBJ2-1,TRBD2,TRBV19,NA,CASRGTSTSNEQFF,TGTGCCAGTCGCGGGACTAGCACGTCCAATGAGCAGTTCTTC
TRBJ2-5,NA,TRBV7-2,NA,CASSFTPGSWETQYF,TGTGCCAGCAGCTTTACCCCGGGAAGTTGGGAGACCCAGTACTTC
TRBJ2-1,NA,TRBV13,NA,CASSLRVNNEQFF,TGTGCCAGCAGCTTACGAGTAAACAATGAGCAGTTCTTC
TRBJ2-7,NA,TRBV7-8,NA,CASSLAGYTLSYEQYF,TGTGCCAGCAGCTTAGCAGGGTACACTCTTTCCTACGAGCAGTACTTC
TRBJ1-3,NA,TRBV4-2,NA,CASSQGSGTSGNTIYF,TGTGCCAGCAGCCAAGGTTCCGGGACGTCTGGAAACACCATATATTTT
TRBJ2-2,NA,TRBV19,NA,CASSIPGPGELFF,TGTGCCAGTAGTATCCCGGGGCCCGGGGAGCTGTTTTTT
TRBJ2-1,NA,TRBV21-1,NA,CASSNTPHNEQFF,TGTGCCAGCAGCAATACACCCCACAATGAGCAGTTCTTC
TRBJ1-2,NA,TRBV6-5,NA,CASSSNEDNYGYTF,TGTGCCAGCAGTTCCAATGAGGACAACTATGGCTACACCTTC
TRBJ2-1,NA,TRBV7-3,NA,CASSLEPGPFYNEQFF,TGTGCCAGCAGCTTAGAGCCGGGACCCTTCTACAATGAGCAGTTCTTC
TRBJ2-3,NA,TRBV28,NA,CASSLVGAASTDTQYF,TGTGCCAGCAGTTTAGTGGGGGCGGCTAGCACAGATACGCAGTATTTT
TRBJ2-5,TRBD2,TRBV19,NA,CASSISGRARETQYF,TGTGCCAGTAGTATAAGCGGGAGGGCCAGAGAGACCCAGTACTTC
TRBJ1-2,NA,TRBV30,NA,CAWSVEARGGYGYTF,TGTGCCTGGAGTGTCGAGGCCCGAGGAGGGTATGGCTACACCTTC
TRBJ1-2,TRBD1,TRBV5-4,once,CASSSDRAYGYTF,TGTGCCAGCAGTTCTGACAGGGCCTATGGCTACACCTTC
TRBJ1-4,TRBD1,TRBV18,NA,CASSPLGQGASEKLFF,TGTGCCAGCTCACCATTAGGACAGGGGGCAAGTGAAAAACTGTTTTTT
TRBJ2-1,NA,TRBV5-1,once,CASSFDGRNEQFF,TGCGCCAGCAGCTTTGACGGGAGAAATGAGCAGTTCTTC
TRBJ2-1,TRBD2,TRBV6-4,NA,CASSDSWNSGRNEQFF,TGTGCCAGCAGTGACTCTTGGAATAGCGGGAGGAATGAGCAGTTCTTC
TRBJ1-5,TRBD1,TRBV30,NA,CAWSRPGQFNQPQHF,TGTGCCTGGAGCCGGCCGGGACAGTTCAATCAGCCCCAGCATTTT
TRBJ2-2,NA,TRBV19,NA,CAISGNANTGELFF,TGTGCCATAAGTGGAAACGCGAACACCGGGGAGCTGTTTTTT
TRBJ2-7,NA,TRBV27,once,CASSPMASSSYEQYF,TGTGCCAGCAGTCCCATGGCCAGTTCATCCTACGAGCAGTACTTC
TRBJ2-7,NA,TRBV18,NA,CASSPRGEHSPYEQYF,TGTGCCAGCTCACCGAGAGGGGAACATTCCCCCTACGAGCAGTACTTC
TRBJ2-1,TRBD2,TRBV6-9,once,CASGRSVAGMVEQFF,TGTGCCAGCGGTCGGTCGGTAGCGGGGATGGTTGAGCAGTTCTTC
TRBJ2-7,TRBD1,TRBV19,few,CASRAQGAGEQYF,TGTGCCAGTAGGGCACAGGGGGCGGGCGAGCAGTACTTC
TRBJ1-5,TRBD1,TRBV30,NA,CAWSRDSSNQPQHF,TGTGCCTGGAGCAGGGACAGTAGCAATCAGCCCCAGCATTTT
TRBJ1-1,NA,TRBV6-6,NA,CASSSTSGNTEAFF,TGTGCCAGCAGTTCAACCTCAGGGAACACTGAAGCTTTCTTT
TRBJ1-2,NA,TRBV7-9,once,CASSLEQHYGYTF,TGTGCCAGCAGCTTAGAACAGCACTATGGCTACACCTTC
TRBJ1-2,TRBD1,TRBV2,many,CASSGQGVRTYGYTF,TGTGCCAGCAGTGGACAGGGAGTCCGTACCTATGGCTACACCTTC
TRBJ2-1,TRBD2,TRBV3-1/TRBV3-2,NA,CASSLRTSGINEQFF,TGTGCCAGCAGCCTAAGGACTAGCGGGATTAATGAGCAGTTCTTC
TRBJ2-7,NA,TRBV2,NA,CASREQGLTYEQYF,TGTGCCAGCAGGGAACAGGGCCTTACCTACGAGCAGTACTTC
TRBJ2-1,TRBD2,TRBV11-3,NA,CASSPGLEGEQFF,TGTGCCAGCAGCCCAGGACTAGAGGGAGAGCAGTTCTTC
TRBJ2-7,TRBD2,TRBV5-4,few,CASSGGLGVYEQYF,TGTGCCAGCAGCGGCGGACTAGGGGTCTACGAGCAGTACTTC
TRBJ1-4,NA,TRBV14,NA,CASSASATNEKLFF,TGTGCCAGCTCGGCGTCAGCGACTAATGAAAAACTGTTTTTT
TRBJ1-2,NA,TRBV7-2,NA,CASSPIGRPLNYGYTF,TGTGCCAGCAGCCCGATTGGCAGGCCCCTAAACTATGGCTACACCTTC
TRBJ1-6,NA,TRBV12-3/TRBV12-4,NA,CASSLLADSPLHF,TGTGCCAGCAGTTTATTGGCAGATTCACCCCTCCACTTT